This record covers a single T cell receptor (beta chain). Its cognate antigen has yet to be identified. Base-call qualities are not available, and no considerably larger clone is one nucleotide away. These data are taken from a study of spatial heterogeneity in lung cancer (dated by TCRdb to the late 2010s). Concerning the study at large: The donors were more than 65 patients from the lung TRACERx cohort who had early-stage, untreated non-small cell lung cancer. Follow-up PBMC samples were sequenced whenever the samples were available, and the median time to follow-up was 2 to 3 years after resection. Beta-chain transcripts were consistently detected in greater numbers than alpha-chain transcripts, which likely reflected higher beta-chain transcript abundance. In the raw uncorrected reads, each unique combination of TCR and UMI appeared on average more than ten times. TCR alpha and beta repertoires were quantitatively compared across multiple tumor regions, matched nontumor lung and blood in non-small cell lung cancer. TCR repertoire features were related to nonsynonymous mutation counts determined by whole-exome sequencing of tumor tissue. Both alpha and beta chains were TCR-sequenced in 200 to 250 tumor regions, approximately 68 matched nontumor lung samples and around 50 PBMC samples obtained at surgery.

V drops 2 bases and J drops 5 bases, leaving 15 bases in between. The cysteine opens and the phenylalanine closes a CDR3 of 15 amino acids. Only the CDR3 DNA is retained, 45 bases long and in frame from the first base. Libraries were constructed by 5' RACE. Sequencing instrument: NextSeq 500. The TCR library protocol attached a unique molecular identifier to each TCR cDNA molecule to allow correction of PCR and sequencing errors. In the source study's methods: Decombinator tools were used for TCR identification, UMI-based error correction and CDR3 extraction. TCRs above a frequency of 2 per 1,000, corresponding to the top 1% of the tumor frequency distribution, were defined as expanded. Renyi diversity was computed with the R vegan package after each repertoire had been subsampled 100 times to 5,000 TCRs. CDR3 similarity networks were constructed using string-kernel similarity of amino acid triplets, with links drawn between CDR3s whose pairwise similarity was above 0.82. Clones were called with MiXCR by TCRdb after fastp trimmed the public reads at Q25, and only in-frame beta chains were retained. Rows with one shared CDR3 protein collapse into an entry with the most common genes and DNA. V and J calls and clone size were set by TCRdb, not the authors. Within this sample are 110,000 or so distinct CDR3 sequences, with less than 14% of them counted one time only. The leading ten clones occupy more than 20% of the sample.

Explained via the paper, the time point label denotes: blood at routine non-recurrence follow-up after resection. For TCR sequencing, whole RNA was extracted from tumor and nontumor lung tissue, or from cryopreserved PBMC samples, and no cell sorting was done. Patients were selected for TCR sequencing only if sufficient RNA was available from at least two tumor regions. Results and caveats for the whole study, not just this receptor: Additional single-cell paired TCR alpha and beta sequencing was considered necessary to confirm, at a functional level, the hypothesis that regional TCRs recognize regional mutations. Ubiquitous expanded tumor TCRs were found in blood more often at tumor resection than at routine follow-up. Only roughly 14 patients were included in comparisons of baseline and follow-up blood repertoires.

The specimen was PBMCs, collected at follow-up. Here the chain combines TRBV12-3 or TRBV12-4 and TRBJ2-5; the D gene is possibly TRBD1, with 5 bases matching. The receptor was isolated from a female donor with early-stage non-small cell lung cancer. The sequenced DNA is TGTGCCAGCAGTTTAAAACAGGCAGGAGTGGAGACCCAGTACTTC. Translated, it gives CASSLKQAGVETQYF.